This entry features one TCR beta chain sequence. There is no known antigen for this receptor. Base quality data are lacking; no much larger clone is found one base away. The method was the immunoSEQ multiplex PCR assay. For the multiplex PCR, a mixture combining 60 forward primers for TCR Vbeta segments and 13 reverse primers for TCR Jbeta segments was used. A multiplex PCR assay on genomic DNA amplified the CDR3 region of rearranged TCR beta genes. The amplified TCR beta libraries were sequenced on the Illumina HiSeq System as 87-base-pair reads. The source study handled its data this way. A later analysis counted approximately 76 million unique TCR beta chains across the 666 repertoires, and 9.5 million to 11 million of these chains were shared by at least two donors. A nearest-neighbor algorithm error-corrected the raw reads and collapsed the reads into unique sequences, merging closely related sequences to remove PCR and sequencing errors. V, D and J gene segments were assigned by aligning CDR3 sequences to IMGT reference sequences. For a sequence to be retained, a match of at least six nucleotides to both a V gene segment and a J gene segment was required. Rearrangements were classified as productive when the CDR3 lacked stop codons and remained in frame with V and J, and all other rearrangements were classified as non-productive. CDR3 was defined by IMGT convention, running from the second conserved V-encoded cysteine to the conserved J-encoded phenylalanine. In an earlier analysis of roughly 580 of the donors, sequences lacking an unambiguous match to a single V gene segment were excluded. An earlier analysis of a few hundred of the donors called V segments functional above 56.7% productive rearrangements and segregating when the between-donor standard deviation exceeded 5%. A statistical classification framework was developed to diagnose cytomegalovirus status using the catalog of TCR beta chain sequences. A later analysis assigned V and J genes by comparing TCR nucleotide sequences with IMGT/GENE-DB human TR gene sequences. The TCRdist pipeline was used in a later analysis to assign CDR3 sequences and most-parsimonious VDJ recombination scenarios. In a later analysis, each TCR beta chain was defined by its CDR3 amino acid sequence together with its V-gene family, and reads lacking a unique V-gene family were excluded. In a later analysis, around 650 highly shared, low-generation-probability nucleotide sequences were removed to address suspected cross-contamination and a sequencing artifact. In a later analysis, a clonal expansion index was calculated for each public chain from normalized within-repertoire ranks of inferred template counts. A later analysis computed generation probabilities with a VDJ recombination model fitted to out-of-frame rearrangements, and checked the results against IGoR. In a later analysis, TCR-TCR, TCR-HLA and TCR-CMV co-occurrence was scored with hypergeometric tests, and a repertoire-size bias correction was applied to TCR pairs. False discovery rates were estimated in a later analysis by permuting HLA or CMV assignments 20 times. In a later analysis, co-occurring TCRs were grouped using DBSCAN, and TCRdist sequence similarity was added for clustering within HLA-allele-positive subsets. Repertoires with fewer than 30,000 or more than 120,000 public chains, plus five repertoires with anomalous nucleotide sharing, were excluded from co-occurrence clustering. This is the immuneACCESS table as TCRdb keeps it, with only in-frame sequences that have V and J called. A part of the clones is gone; compared with another copy, unresolved V genes explain less than half, and the rest is unexplained. Clone size and V and J calls were adopted from that table, with D and trimming inferred from the DNA. The sample table holds roughly 71,000 clones, of which approximately 60% were seen once. Roughly 2.8% of the sample rests with the top ten.

The cohort consisted of 670 or so healthy bone marrow donors. At the time of sampling, every cohort member was nominally healthy, though immune exposures that went unrecorded were likely present. The donor tested CMV seronegative and was one of the 352 seronegative cohort members. Every donor gave a peripheral blood sample, and the peripheral blood mononuclear cells from that sample were used for TCR beta sequencing. The Qiagen DNeasy Blood Extraction Kit was used to extract genomic DNA from the blood cell samples. The source of the sample is a study of cytomegalovirus exposure and HLA in healthy donors (dated by TCRdb to about 2017). Study-level background: An earlier analysis of roughly 570 of the donors reported under 300 Gb of sequence data and about 120 million unique TCR beta sequences obtained from about 180 million T cells. Alongside the repertoire data, information on donor age, sex, ethnicity and CMV serostatus was compiled. To decide whether each TCR beta V gene segment behaved as functional or pseudogenic, an earlier analysis of several hundred of the donors relied on high-throughput TCR beta sequencing. Typing coverage differed by locus: A, B, C, DRB1 and DQB1 were typed in roughly 620-630 donors, DQA1 in 500 to 550, DPA1 in roughly 590, and DPB1 in roughly 470. Of the 398 genotyped donors, about 80% fell in the genetic ancestry cluster associated with self-reported Caucasian donors. Roughly five DR-DQ haplotypes were treated as single units for association and clustering because of strong linkage in the cohort. On average, around 230,000 unique TCR beta nucleotide sequences were sequenced per donor among 300 to 500 genotyped donors of the cohort, with about 17% of those sequences being non-productive. A later analysis re-analyzed previously published TCR beta repertoires from 660 or so donors and added high-resolution HLA genotyping to study TCR occurrence patterns. The study aimed to test whether signatures of past pathogen exposure could be identified by cataloging public T cell receptors. The T cell repertoires of several hundred subjects were profiled by immunosequencing and related to cytomegalovirus serostatus. Every discovery cohort repertoire had been produced on one sequencing platform. In addition to the first cohort of around 670 subjects, a separate validation cohort of 100 to 150 different subjects was used. In the later analysis, no new phenotypic data were used to find candidate immune exposures; instead, reliance was placed on TCR beta sequences and their occurrence across donors. High-throughput TCR immunosequencing, statistical association of individual TCRs with disease status, and machine learning were combined to predict cytomegalovirus infection status. Class I and class II HLA loci were covered by the typing at four-digit resolution. A later genetic analysis took genome-wide SNP genotypes for about 65% of the 666 donors and used that subset as a discovery cohort. An early release that covered roughly 600 HLA-typed donors contained 250 to 350 gigabases of sequencing data and about 93 million unique TCR sequences.

Beyond this particular receptor, the publication reports: The authors suggested that the approach could potentially be extended to other disease states and immunological phenotypes. A later analysis found that HLA-associated TCR beta chains were more clonally expanded and had lower generation probabilities than equally common non-associated chains. According to a later analysis, most CMV-associated TCR beta chains appeared to be HLA-restricted, and the HLA associations seemed to be driven largely by CMV exposure. According to a later genetic analysis, donors in an Asian-associated ancestry cluster had fewer N-insertions in productive TCRs than the approximately 670-donor mean. Most TCR sequences were seen in very few donors, while some public TCRs were found in many individuals. About 17 rarely observed V segments, including chromosome 9 orphons, were excluded from the earlier analysis of approximately 600 of the donors because counts were too low. The study listed 170 or so TCR beta chains as associated with cytomegalovirus. When HLA alleles, especially DR and DQ, strongly co-occurred, TCR associations were difficult to assign to individual alleles. A few of the identified cytomegalovirus-associated TCR beta chains were confirmed in vitro to be specific for cytomegalovirus antigens. Linkage disequilibrium might explain the correlated functional status among segregating V segments, but an unknown experimental factor could not be excluded. Sequencing depth was assumed to be roughly uniform across donors in the presence/absence analyses, though that assumption may not hold. In a later genetic analysis, a missense DCLRE1C variant was associated with V-gene and J-gene trimming of TCR beta chains, and the association was replicated in an independent cohort. Specific HLA alleles were associated with over 15,000 TCR beta sequences at a false discovery rate of 0.05 in a later analysis. In a later analysis, TCR association rates were found to vary across HLA loci, with the most associated TCRs seen for DRB1 alleles and the fewest for HLA-C alleles. Because HLA typing was unavailable for some donors at each locus, only the typed subset was used in association tests. The classifier was reported to diagnose cytomegalovirus status with high specificity and sensitivity in both the original cohort and the validation cohort. A cluster of highly shared sequence variants was judged likely to represent a technical artifact of the sequencing pipeline. In this cohort, only TCR beta chains were sequenced, and detectable features were limited by the absence of alpha or paired-chain data. According to a later analysis, parvovirus B19, influenza, CMV and Epstein-Barr virus appeared linked to several top co-occurrence clusters. The only immune exposure information available for the cohort was CMV serostatus. A further reported finding was that TCR beta sequences accurately predicted the HLA-A and HLA-B alleles for most subjects in the first cohort. An earlier analysis of some 590 of the donors showed that most TCR beta V segments appeared in productive rearrangements either about 90% or about 30% of the time, which broadly matched IMGT annotations.

The sequenced sample was PBMCs. The sequence derives from a young man in good health and CMV-seronegative.

The CDR3 region has the sequence CASSYSTGPGNTIYF. The DNA reads as follows: TGTGCCAGCAGTTACTCAACAGGGCCTGGAAACACCATATATTTT. The chain uses TRBV6-5 and TRBJ1-3, and TRBD1 may be the D gene, going by 6 matching bases. CDR1 and CDR2, per the germline V gene, are MNHEY and SVGAGI. Trimming takes 0 bases from V and 2 bases from J, and the germline ends sit 8 bases apart. Including the terminal cysteine and phenylalanine, the CDR3 comprises 15 residues. The read is trimmed to its CDR3 DNA, 45 bases read in frame from base 1.